A single sample is the source of the 8 T cell receptor beta chains below, sequenced in a study of T cells in Graves' hyperthyroidism and ophthalmopathy. RNA transcripts provided the source from which TCR beta CDR3 regions were amplified. First-round RT-PCR targeting the TCR CDR3 was performed with the HTBI primer set. One entry per CDR3 protein, called by TCRdb with MiXCR from the multiplex PCR reads. The sample has about 460,000 distinct CDR3 sequences; around a fifth are singletons. The sequencing sample was made of blood. All receptors come from a woman in her sixties or seventies with Graves' ophthalmopathy.

The rearrangement links TRBV19 to TRBJ2-5, with 8 bases that match TRBD2. CDR3 length: 13 residues. Germline loops: CDR1 LNHDA, CDR2 SQIVND (reference sequence). The V and J ends lost 6 bases and 4 bases, in that order; junction bases with no gene match: 4. In DNA form, the CDR3 reads TGTGCCAGTAGCGGGAGGGCCCCAGAGACCCAGTACTTC. Translation: CASSGRAPETQYF.

Ten or more counts support this clonotype. The rearrangement uses TRBV5-1 and TRBJ2-1; 10 bases align to TRBD2. J gave up 4 bases and V 3 bases, and 7 bases lay outside the gene matches. The CDR3 extends over 16 amino acids. The germline V gene encodes CDR1 SGHRS and CDR2 YFSETQ. Here the CDR3 reads CASSSLAGGGYNEQFF. CDR3 bases: TGCGCCAGCAGCTCGTTAGCGGGAGGAGGATACAATGAGCAGTTCTTC.

The chain uses TRBV3-1 and TRBJ2-7; D is perhaps TRBD2 (6 bases). CDR1 LGHDT and CDR2 YNNKEL come from the germline V gene (reference sequence). The CDR3 is 14 amino acids. Trimming took 6 bases from V and 0 from J, leaving 12 bases between them. CDR3 in amino acids: CASRMSGPSYEQYF. Here the CDR3 DNA reads TGTGCCAGCAGAATGAGCGGGCCCTCCTACGAGCAGTACTTC.

This clonotype has just a few counts. The J gene is TRBJ2-3, the V gene TRBV20-1, with 8 bases fitting TRBD2. Germline V CDR1 and CDR2: DFQATT, SNEGSKA (reference sequence). The CDR3 has 14 amino acids. V lost 2 bases, J lost 5 bases, and 6 bases stayed unmatched. CDR3 in DNA: TGCAGTGCTAGAACCAGCGGGAGAGGAGATACGCAGTATTTT. It encodes CSARTSGRGDTQYF.

This clonotype appeared a few times. J is TRBJ1-1 and V is TRBV27, with D hard to call. CDR1 and CDR2 (germline): MNHEY, SMNVEV (reference sequence). This CDR3 has 14 residues. The germline V and J ends were trimmed by 8 bases and 2 bases, with 15 bases remaining between them. CDR3 sequence: CASRLGLANTEAFF. CDR3 nucleotides: TGTGCCAGCCGTCTAGGGTTGGCTAACACTGAAGCTTTCTTT.

This chain joins TRBV9 and TRBJ2-1, with 10 nucleotides matching TRBD2. This CDR3 comprises 18 residues. Germline loops: CDR1 SGDLS, CDR2 YYNGEE. V was pared by 0 bases and J by 9 bases, with 15 bases of the junction left unmatched. The CDR3: CASSVGTSGTLSRIEQFF. The CDR3 coding sequence is TGTGCCAGCAGCGTAGGGACTAGCGGAACCTTGTCGCGGATTGAGCAGTTCTTC.

Turning to this clonotype: An end of the junction does not agree with germline; a read error may underlie this. The J gene is TRBJ1-2, the V gene TRBV5-1; TRBD1 agrees at 12 bases. Germline CDR1 SGHRS, CDR2 YFSETQ. The CDR3 sequence is 15 residues long. DNA for the CDR3: TGTGCCAGCAGCTTGGTGGGACAGGGGGCGGAAGGCTACACCTTC. Protein product: CASSLVGQGAEGYTF.

The rearrangement links TRBV25-1 to TRBJ1-6, with D possibly TRBD1 on 5 matching bases. The length of the CDR3 is 14 residues. The ends were cut back, 6 bases at V and 3 bases at J, with 9 bases in the middle. The germline V gene has CDR1 MGHDK and CDR2 SYGVNS. For the CDR3, the DNA is TGTGCCAGCAGGGGGGAGAGCTATAATTCACCCCTCCACTTT. Translated, it gives CASRGESYNSPLHF.